This T cell receptor beta chain was sequenced during a study of CD8+ T cells in alopecia areata. The ends were cut back, 4 bases at V and 4 bases at J, with 16 bases in the middle. This CDR3 is built from 15 residues. Germline V gene data show CDR1 as MGHRA and CDR2 as YSYEKL. Reverse transcription of extracted RNA yielded cDNA, which provided the sequencing template. Clones were read by immunoSEQ multiplex PCR, and TCRdb kept only the in-frame ones, dropping some. Here the sample spans 200,000 to 250,000 clones, around 50% being singletons. As concerns this clone: The antigen remains undetermined.

Both CD4+ and CD8+ T cells were separated by sorting PBMCs. Broader study findings: Sharing of TCRs across patients appeared less clear than in mice, possibly for HLA-related reasons. Affected lesional scalp, above all in alopecia totalis/universalis, was more clonal than normal scalp.

The sequenced material came from CD8+ T cells sorted from blood. The clonotype comes from a human donor in good health. The chain carries TRBV4-1 and TRBJ2-5; the D gene is possibly TRBD2 (6 bases). The CDR3 DNA is TGCGCCAGCAGCCCCCCCGGGACTCAAGGAGAGACCCAGTACTTC. Residues: CASSPPGTQGETQYF.